This passage covers 2 T cell receptor beta chains from one sample sequenced in a study of lymphopenia after photon versus proton radiotherapy. Sequenced by immunoSEQ multiplex PCR; TCRdb stores in-frame clones only, minus some. Of approximately 17,000 clones detected, roughly 84% appear once; the ten largest clones hold 20% to 25%. The specimen comprised peripheral blood, sampled from a patient treated with proton-based radiotherapy. Receptor source: a man between 65 and 80 years old with pancreatic cancer.

This chain uses TRBV18 with TRBJ2-2; D might be TRBD1 or TRBD2, each matching 5 bases. The CDR3 loop spans 15 amino acids. Germline CDR1 reads KGHSH; CDR2 reads LQKENI. V was pared by 5 bases and J by 5 bases, with 15 bases between. DNA for the CDR3: TGTGCCAGCTCATCGGTAGGGACCAATACCGGGGAGCTGTTTTTT. Its translation: CASSSVGTNTGELFF. Looking up the rest from reference TRBV18 and TRBJ2-2 gives the full variable domain: NAGVMQNPRHLVRRRGQEARLRCSPMKGHSHVYWYRQLPEEGLKFMVYLQKENIIDESGMPKERFSAEFPKEGPSILRIQQVVRGDSAAYFCASSSVGTNTGELFFGEGSRLTVL.

The chain is built from TRBV7-3 and TRBJ2-1; 7 bases match TRBD2. CDR1 is SGHTA, CDR2 FQGTGA, per germline. V lost 2 bases and J lost 9; bases outside the gene matches: 10. CDR3 length: 15 residues. The CDR3 region has the DNA TGTGCCAGCAGCTTACTAGCGGCCTCCTCGGCTGAGCAGTTCTTC. It codes for CASSLLAASSAEQFF.